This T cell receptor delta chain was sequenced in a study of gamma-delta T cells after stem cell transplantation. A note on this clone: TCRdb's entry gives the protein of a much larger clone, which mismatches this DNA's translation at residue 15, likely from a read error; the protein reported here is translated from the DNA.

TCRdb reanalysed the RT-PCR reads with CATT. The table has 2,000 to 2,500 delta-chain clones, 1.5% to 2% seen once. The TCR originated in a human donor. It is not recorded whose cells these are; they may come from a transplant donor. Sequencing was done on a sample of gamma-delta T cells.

The CDR3 protein is CACDTVTNGVETYTEKLIF. CDR3 nucleotides: TGTGCCTGTGACACGGTAACGAATGGTGTGGAGACGTACACCGAAAAACTCATCTTT. The rearrangement links TRDV2 to TRDJ1, with D hard to call. Germline V gene sequence: CDR1 GEAIGNYY, CDR2 EKD. This CDR3 contains 19 residues.